The present T cell receptor beta chain was sequenced within a study of blood T cell repertoires in COVID-19. As for the study in general: COVID-19 samples collected from the United States, Italy and Spain covered acute and convalescent phases.

Methods used by the authors: Reference gene primer amplification yielded estimated nucleated cell counts. The data were produced by immunoSEQ multiplex PCR, yet TCRdb's version contains in-frame clones alone and is incomplete. For V, J and clone size, that table is used; D and trimming come from the DNA. Of 250,000 or so clones in the sample, around 90% were seen once. V was shortened by 1 base and J by 7 bases, with 13 bases between the two germline ends. The CDR3 spans 15 residues. Germline V gene lookup returns CDR1 MGHRA and CDR2 YSYEKL. Which cohort a participant joined came from the clinical history participants gave.

Specimen: PBMCs or T cells enriched from blood (not recorded which). The receptor was derived from a woman under 40 with acute COVID-19. This rearrangement joins TRBV4-1 to TRBJ1-4, with D hard to call. The CDR3 spells CASSQAPSSREKLFF. The CDR3 DNA reads TGCGCCAGCAGCCAAGCCCCGTCCTCCCGTGAAAAACTGTTTTTT.